The clone carrying this T cell receptor (beta chain) was found a few times. Its antigen remains unknown. Germline V gene lookup returns CDR1 MNHNS and CDR2 SASEGT. Trimming at V came to 6 bases and at J to 4 bases, leaving 4 bases not matched to a gene. There are 15 residues in the CDR3. This entry is derived from a study of cytomegalovirus exposure and HLA in healthy donors. The study, taken as a whole, reports: A later analysis, which compared TCR beta chains of equal frequency, found the HLA-associated ones more clonally expanded. Earlier findings revealed that most TCR beta V segments proved productive either about 87% or about 30% of the time.

Use of 60 Vbeta and 13 Jbeta primers characterized the PCR. Libraries were prepared by immunoSEQ multiplex PCR; TCRdb keeps only in-frame clonotypes and omits some of them. The table lists some 150,000 clones, over 65% of them singletons. The sequencing input was PBMCs. This chain links TRBV6-1 with TRBJ2-1, with 12 bases aligning to TRBD2. This clonotype was sampled from a female donor in good health and CMV-seronegative. The CDR3 DNA reads as TGTGCCAGCAGATTGGGACTAGCGGGTTACAATGAGCAGTTCTTC. It codes for CASRLGLAGYNEQFF.